These T cell receptor beta chains were read from a single sample in a study of CD8+ T cells in alopecia areata. Using immunoSEQ multiplex PCR, the repertoire was profiled, and TCRdb retains in-frame clones only, with some absent. The sample carries 40,000 to 45,000 clones, roughly 92% recorded once. Source: CD8+ T cells sorted from blood, taken at week 24, from a patient treated with tofacitinib. The receptors shown here come from a human donor with alopecia areata. The conserved cysteine and the conserved F or W are not part of the CDR3 here.

V gene: TRBV4-3
J gene: TRBJ2-2
CDR3 protein: ASSLGLEAGELF

V gene: TRBV28
J gene: TRBJ2-5
CDR3 protein: ASSLFIAEGQETQY

V gene: TRBV7-9
J gene: TRBJ2-2
CDR3 protein: ASSRQSGLRAGELF

V gene: TRBV7-9
J gene: TRBJ2-5
CDR3 protein: ASSLALGGETQY

V gene: TRBV7-2
J gene: TRBJ2-1
CDR3 protein: ASSPTSGAGGEQF

V gene: TRBV7-9
J gene: TRBJ1-1
CDR3 protein: ASSSGTGMNTEAF

V gene: TRBV27
J gene: TRBJ1-2
CDR3 protein: ASSRTGGWNGYT

V gene: TRBV4-3
J gene: TRBJ1-5
CDR3 protein: ASNQERGGIEPQH

V gene: TRBV10-3
J gene: TRBJ2-1
CDR3 protein: AISESEGSSYNEQF

V gene: TRBV27
J gene: TRBJ2-1
CDR3 protein: ASSLSRTGAYNEQF

V gene: TRBV10-3
J gene: TRBJ1-3
CDR3 protein: AISSTGSGNTIY

V gene: TRBV28
J gene: TRBJ1-4
CDR3 protein: ASSPDRGGNEKLF

V gene: TRBV4-2
J gene: TRBJ2-5
CDR3 protein: ASSPGDPGTQY

V gene: TRBV27
J gene: TRBJ1-6
CDR3 protein: ASSYGQGYNSPLH

V gene: TRBV29-1
J gene: TRBJ2-3
CDR3 protein: SVEELKHTDTQY

V gene: TRBV4-1
J gene: TRBJ2-7
CDR3 protein: ASSPVQGKRSEQY